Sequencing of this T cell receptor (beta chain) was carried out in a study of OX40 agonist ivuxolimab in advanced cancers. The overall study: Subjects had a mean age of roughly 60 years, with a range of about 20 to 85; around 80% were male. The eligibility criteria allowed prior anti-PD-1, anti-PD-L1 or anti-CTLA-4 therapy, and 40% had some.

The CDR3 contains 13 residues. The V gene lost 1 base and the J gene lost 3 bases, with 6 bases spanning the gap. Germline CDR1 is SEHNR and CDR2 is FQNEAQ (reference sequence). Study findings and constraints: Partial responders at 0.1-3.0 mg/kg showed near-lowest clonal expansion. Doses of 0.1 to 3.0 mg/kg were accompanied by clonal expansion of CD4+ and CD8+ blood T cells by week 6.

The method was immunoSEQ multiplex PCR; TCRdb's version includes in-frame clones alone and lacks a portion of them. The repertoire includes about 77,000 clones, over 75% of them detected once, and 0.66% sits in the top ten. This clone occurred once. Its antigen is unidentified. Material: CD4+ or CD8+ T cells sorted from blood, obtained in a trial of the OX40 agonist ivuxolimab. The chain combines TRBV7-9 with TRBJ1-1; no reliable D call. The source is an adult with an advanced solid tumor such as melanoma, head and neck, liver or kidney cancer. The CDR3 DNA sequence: TGTGCCAGCAGCTTAGAACAGTACACTGAAGCTTTCTTT. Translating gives CASSLEQYTEAFF.